The entry below describes one T cell receptor beta chain. The antigen is undetermined. The data belong to a study of shared clonotypes between healthy human individuals. Study-level results: Clonotypes not shared had lower generation probabilities than those common to all four donors. An expected dependence of interdonor clonotype sharing on sequencing depth was noted.

There are 15 residues in the CDR3. V was pared by 5 bases and J by 7 bases, with 4 bases of the junction left unmatched. From germline, CDR1 is MNHEY and CDR2 SVGAGI. The protocol was immunoSEQ multiplex PCR, while the TCRdb copy is restricted to in-frame clones and leaves out a portion. The sample has 1,100,000 or so clones, around 78% seen once. The rearrangement uses TRBV6-5 and TRBJ2-1; TRBD2 matches at 14 bases. The TCR comes from a man younger than 35 in good health. Some clones in this sample may be carry-over from other donors' samples. Material: memory CD4+ T cells from PBMCs. Subset noted: CD45RA-negative fraction. CDR3 region: CASSRLAGGSNEQFF. The CDR3 DNA sequence: TGTGCCAGCAGTCGACTAGCGGGAGGGAGTAATGAGCAGTTCTTC.